The 23 T cell receptor beta chains given below trace back to one sample, sequenced in a study of blood T cell repertoires in COVID-19. Using immunoSEQ multiplex PCR, the repertoire was profiled, and TCRdb retains in-frame clones only, with some absent. The profile shows around 55,000 clones, 80% to 95% of them singletons. The sample consisted of peripheral blood. Every receptor here comes from a human donor with active COVID-19. The donor label of this sample is uncertain.

The chain is built from TRBV6-2 or TRBV6-3 and TRBJ1-1, with TRBD1 matching over 11 bases. CDR1 is MNHEY and CDR2 is SVGEGT in the germline V gene. The CDR3 is made up of 15 amino acids. The J segment lost 6 bases and the V segment lost 5 bases, leaving 8 bases of the junction unmatched. The CDR3 nucleotides are TGTGCCAGCAGTCGAGGACAGGGGGCAATCCCTGAAGCTTTCTTT. This encodes CASSRGQGAIPEAFF.

The chain links TRBV28 to TRBJ2-7; 7 nucleotides line up with TRBD2. Germline V gene lookup returns CDR1 MDHEN and CDR2 SYDVKM. CDR3 size: 14 residues. V was pared by 8 bases and J by 0 bases, with 7 bases of the junction left unmatched. CDR3 sequence reads: CASGGAGSSYEQYF. The DNA of the CDR3 is TGTGCCAGCGGGGGAGCGGGGAGCTCCTACGAGCAGTACTTC.

The chain links TRBV5-1 to TRBJ1-5; D is unresolved. Trimming cost V 1 base and J 5 bases, with 16 bases left between them. The CDR3 is 16 amino acids. Germline values: CDR1 SGHRS, CDR2 YFSETQ. The CDR3 region has the DNA TGCGCCAGCAGCTTGAGAGAGGCATCAAGTGATCAGCCCCAGCATTTT. It specifies CASSLREASSDQPQHF. The full variable domain, rest sourced from reference TRBV5-1 and TRBJ1-5, is KAGVTQTPRYLIKTRGQQVTLSCSPISGHRSVSWYQQTPGQGLQFLFEYFSETQRNKGNFPGRFSGRQFSNSRSEMNVSTLELGDSALYLCASSLREASSDQPQHFGDGTRLSIL.

The chain employs TRBV4-1 and TRBJ2-7, with a possible D match to TRBD2 (7 bases). The germline V gene encodes CDR1 MGHRA and CDR2 YSYEKL. The CDR3 has 14 amino acids. The V end was cut by 4 bases, the J end by 6 bases, with 16 bases between. The CDR3 bases are TGCGCCAGCAGCCGCCCGTTGGGAGGGGGCGAGCAGTACTTC. Amino acid sequence: CASSRPLGGGEQYF.

This chain joins TRBV7-2 and TRBJ2-7, with D maybe TRBD2 (5 bases). Germline V gene data show CDR1 as SGHTA and CDR2 as FQGNSA. The ends were cut back, 5 bases at V and 7 bases at J, with 15 bases in the middle. CDR3 length equals 13 residues. Written as DNA, the CDR3 is TGTGCCAGCAGCCCCCAGCGTGGAGGTGAGCAGTACTTC. The encoded protein is CASSPQRGGEQYF. Full variable domain (outside the CDR3, taken from reference TRBV7-2 and TRBJ2-7): GAGVSQSPSNKVTEKGKDVELRCDPISGHTALYWYRQSLGQGLEFLIYFQGNSAPDKSGLPSDRFSAERTGGSVSTLTIQRTQQEDSAVYLCASSPQRGGEQYFGPGTRLTVT.

This chain uses TRBV6-1 with TRBJ1-2; 8 positions agree with TRBD1. J lost 6 bases, V lost 2 bases, and 8 bases had no gene match. The CDR3 sequence is 15 residues long. Germline loops: CDR1 MNHNS, CDR2 SASEGT. The DNA of the CDR3 is TGTGCCAGCAGTGAATTGGACAGGGCGATAGATGGCTACACCTTC. It is translated as CASSELDRAIDGYTF.

The V gene is TRBV6-5, the J gene TRBJ1-4; TRBD1 might be the D (5 bases). CDR1 and CDR2 from the germline V gene are MNHEY and SVGAGI. V lost 5 bases and J lost 8, with 12 bases in between. The CDR3 length is 13 residues. The CDR3 DNA is TGTGCCAGCAGTCTAGCCCGGGGGGAAAAACTGTTTTTT. It is translated as CASSLARGEKLFF.

V is TRBV5-1 and J is TRBJ2-7; 10 nucleotides agree with TRBD2. The CDR3 is 14 amino acids. With 1 base clipped from V and 3 bases from J, the junction kept 1 base outside the gene matches. The V gene's germline CDR1 is SGHRS and CDR2 YFSETQ. In DNA, the CDR3 is TGCGCCAGCAGCTTGTCTAGCGGGAGCTACGAGCAGTACTTC. Translation gives CASSLSSGSYEQYF. The full variable domain, completed using reference TRBV5-1 and TRBJ2-7, is KAGVTQTPRYLIKTRGQQVTLSCSPISGHRSVSWYQQTPGQGLQFLFEYFSETQRNKGNFPGRFSGRQFSNSRSEMNVSTLELGDSALYLCASSLSSGSYEQYFGPGTRLTVT.

The sample holds one count of this clone. The chain employs TRBV27 and TRBJ2-4; possibly TRBD1 for D (7 bases). The CDR3 has 21 residues. Trimming left V 3 bases short and J 5 bases short, with 32 bases between. Germline CDR1 is MNHEY and CDR2 is SMNVEV (reference sequence). CDR3 DNA sequence: TGTGCCAGCAGTTTCTCCCACAGGAGGGCAGTTGGGCAAGGGGGCGAAAACATTCAGTACTTC. As protein: CASSFSHRRAVGQGGENIQYF.

The chain combines TRBV2 with TRBJ2-1; 10 nucleotides agree with TRBD2. The CDR3 loop spans 16 amino acids. The J segment lost 7 bases and the V segment lost 7 bases, leaving 13 bases of the junction unmatched. Germline V gene lookup returns CDR1 SNHLY and CDR2 FYNNEI. CDR3 loop: CASTFSGRALGNEQFF. As DNA, the CDR3 is TGTGCCAGCACTTTCAGCGGGAGGGCCCTCGGTAATGAGCAGTTCTTC.

The CDR3 is CASSRRGGDTEAFF. DNA of the CDR3: TGTGCCAGTAGTAGGAGGGGAGGGGACACTGAAGCTTTCTTT. The genes are TRBV19 and TRBJ1-1, with TRBD1 as a possible D gene (5 bases). There are 14 residues in the CDR3. Between the trimmed V and J ends, which lost 4 bases and 3 bases, there was a span of 12 bases. Germline V gene sequence: CDR1 LNHDA, CDR2 SQIVND (reference sequence).

This chain uses TRBV9 with TRBJ1-2; unclear D gene. V was trimmed by 3 bases and J by 4 bases, leaving 16 bases between them. The germline gives CDR1 SGDLS, CDR2 YYNGEE. This CDR3 has 15 amino acids. The CDR3 protein is CASSANPVKRYGYTF. CDR3 nucleotide sequence: TGTGCCAGCAGCGCAAACCCAGTAAAGCGCTATGGCTACACCTTC.

The chain employs TRBV9 and TRBJ1-2; a possible D gene is TRBD1 (6 bases). The CDR3 covers 15 residues. Germline CDR1 is SGDLS and CDR2 is YYNGEE. Trimming cost V 6 bases and J 3 bases, with 18 bases left between them. As DNA, the CDR3 is TGTGCCAGCACCTCAGGGGAGGGGAAGGACTATGGCTACACCTTC. Protein: CASTSGEGKDYGYTF.

The chain employs TRBV28 and TRBJ2-7; TRBD2 matches 8 bases. Per germline, CDR1 MDHEN and CDR2 SYDVKM. The V segment lost 11 bases and the J segment 2 bases; nucleotides outside the gene matches: 8. The CDR3 loop spans 13 amino acids. The chain's CDR3 is CALGREEPYEQYF. The DNA for the CDR3 is TGTGCCCTGGGGCGGGAGGAGCCCTACGAGCAGTACTTC.

This clone was seen once. The chain couples TRBV7-2 to TRBJ1-4, with D unresolved. This CDR3 region has 14 residues. In germline, CDR1 is SGHTA, CDR2 FQGNSA. V was pared by 6 bases and J by 7 bases, with 15 bases between. The CDR3 here is CASRSGGGGEKLFF. CDR3 bases: TGTGCCAGCAGATCGGGAGGAGGTGGTGAAAAACTGTTTTTT.

The rearrangement joins TRBV7-9 to TRBJ1-2; a weak D match, TRBD1 (6 bases). The CDR3 covers 15 residues. Trimming pared 5 bases from V and 2 bases from J, leaving 15 bases between. The germline CDR1 and CDR2 sequences are SEHNR and FQNEAQ (reference sequence). CDR3 protein: CASSARGGANYGYTF. In DNA, the CDR3 is TGTGCCAGCAGCGCCCGAGGGGGTGCGAACTATGGCTACACCTTC. The full variable domain, completed using reference TRBV7-9 and TRBJ1-2, is DTGVSQNPRHKITKRGQNVTFRCDPISEHNRLYWYRQTLGQGPEFLTYFQNEAQLEKSRLLSDRFSAERPKGSFSTLEIQRTEQGDSAMYLCASSARGGANYGYTFGSGTRLTVV.

This clone was picked up one time. The chain has TRBV29-1 and TRBJ1-1, with D perhaps TRBD1 (6 bases). V shed 0 bases and J shed 8 bases, with 10 bases lying between them. Per the germline V gene, CDR1 is SQVTM and CDR2 is ANQGSEA. The CDR3 consists of 12 residues. For the CDR3, the DNA is TGCAGCGTTGAAGACCTACAGGGAGAAGCTTTCTTT. It translates to CSVEDLQGEAFF.

The chain couples TRBV19 to TRBJ1-2; 7 bases align to TRBD1. The CDR3 has 15 amino acids. The germline V gene encodes CDR1 LNHDA and CDR2 SQIVND (reference sequence). The trim removed 4 bases at V and 4 bases at J, leaving 9 bases unmatched. The CDR3 nucleotides read TGTGCCAGTAGTACCCCACAGGGGCCTAGCTATGGCTACACCTTC. This translates into CASSTPQGPSYGYTF.

The chain employs TRBV20-1 and TRBJ2-7; D call uncertain. The CDR3 covers 11 residues. Germline V lookup: CDR1 DFQATT, CDR2 SNEGSKA (reference sequence). Trimming pared 5 bases from V and 5 bases from J, leaving 10 bases between. CDR3 DNA: TGCAGTGCTCCTGAGAGCGACGAGCAGTACTTC. Amino acids: CSAPESDEQYF.

The J gene is TRBJ1-1, the V gene TRBV7-9; tentatively, D is TRBD1 (5 bases). This CDR3 has 15 amino acids. CDR1 and CDR2 from the germline V gene are SEHNR and FQNEAQ (reference sequence). V was shortened by 5 bases and J by 1 base, with 14 bases between the two germline ends. For the CDR3, the DNA is TGTGCCAGCAGCCCCTGGGGGGGTAAGAACACTGAAGCTTTCTTT. It encodes CASSPWGGKNTEAFF.

The chain carries TRBV5-1 and TRBJ1-1, with a possible D match to TRBD1 (5 bases). The CDR3 totals 15 residues. Germline V lookup: CDR1 SGHRS, CDR2 YFSETQ. Between the trimmed V and J ends, which lost 0 bases and 1 base, there was a span of 10 bases. CDR3 in DNA: TGCGCCAGCAGCTTGGCCGCGGGGGGGAACACTGAAGCTTTCTTT. Protein: CASSLAAGGNTEAFF.

The rearrangement joins TRBV29-1 to TRBJ2-6; 15 nucleotides align to TRBD2. This CDR3 has 20 amino acids. Germline V lookup: CDR1 SQVTM, CDR2 ANQGSEA. Trimming cost V 2 bases and J 3 bases; bases outside gene matches: 11. The CDR3 here is CSVELRTSGRAGIGANVLTF. The CDR3 region has the DNA TGCAGCGTTGAACTCCGGACTAGCGGGAGGGCAGGGATTGGGGCCAACGTCCTGACTTTC.

V and J are TRBV18 and TRBJ2-7; D gene unclear. This CDR3 is 13 amino acids long. The germline V and J ends were trimmed by 3 bases and 2 bases, with 8 bases remaining between them. The germline CDR1 and CDR2 sequences are KGHSH and LQKENI. CDR3: CASSPYRAYEQYF. The CDR3 DNA reads TGTGCCAGCTCACCCTACAGAGCCTACGAGCAGTACTTC.